This T cell receptor (beta chain) is drawn from a study of shared clonotypes between healthy human individuals. Naivety among CD8 cells was defined by CD45RO negativity and positive CCR7 selection, thereby excluding terminally differentiated effector memory CD45RA+ cells. The CDR3 extends over 19 amino acids. The V gene end was trimmed by 3 bases and the J gene end by 2 bases; junction bases not matched to a gene: 10. Germline V CDR1 and CDR2: SGDLS, YYNGEE. Libraries were prepared by immunoSEQ multiplex PCR; TCRdb keeps only in-frame clonotypes and omits some of them. The repertoire holds some 2 million clones, about 95% seen once, with more than 0.9% in the top ten.

The chain recombines TRBV9 with TRBJ2-3; 15 positions match TRBD2. The clonotype was recovered from a man aged 18 to 30 in good health. Sequences were obtained from naive CD8+ T cells sorted from blood. Here the CDR3 DNA reads TGTGCCAGCAGCGGGGAGGGACTAGCGGGAGGAGCATACACAGATACGCAGTATTTT. Translating gives CASSGEGLAGGAYTDTQYF.